A single sample is the source of the 14 T cell receptor beta chains below, sequenced in a study of T cell repertoires in cytomegalovirus infection. TCRdb recomputed calls from the reads with MiXCR, one row per CDR3 protein. Of 400,000 to 550,000 distinct CDR3 sequences in the sample, about 10% were seen once. The sequencing sample was made of PBMCs. The receptors here all came from a human donor in good health (CMV status not recorded). Some clones in this sample may be carry-over from other donors' samples.

This clonotype was observed a few times. CDR3 bases: TGTGCCAGCAGTTCACCTGAAACAGATACGCAGTATTTT. Protein: CASSSPETDTQYF. V usage is TRBV6-5 and J usage is TRBJ2-3, with D unresolved. CDR1 is MNHEY, CDR2 SVGAGI, per germline. The length of the CDR3 is 13 residues. Trimming cost V 4 bases and J 3 bases, with 8 bases left between them.

This clonotype appeared many times. The chain carries TRBV12-3 or TRBV12-4 and TRBJ2-1, with 10 bases that match TRBD2. Trimming cost V 4 bases and J 4 bases; bases outside gene matches: 13. CDR3 size: 18 residues. The CDR3 bases are TGTGCCAGCAGTTCCTCCGGCGGTAAACTAGCGGGGTACAATGAGCAGTTCTTC. Amino acids: CASSSSGGKLAGYNEQFF.

The table lists this clonotype with many counts. The rearrangement links TRBV5-4 to TRBJ2-6; D is ambiguous. V lost 0 bases, J lost 0 bases, and 7 bases lay in between. The CDR3 spans 16 residues. Germline lookup yields CDR1 SGHNT and CDR2 YYREEE (reference sequence). In DNA form, the CDR3 reads TGTGCCAGCAGCTTGGGGTGGGGCTCTGGGGCCAACGTCCTGACTTTC. Protein: CASSLGWGSGANVLTF.

This clonotype was counted a few times. Given a much more abundant clone one base away, this may be a read error. The chain employs TRBV7-9 and TRBJ1-2, with 7 bases fitting TRBD1. The CDR3 covers 14 residues. Germline values: CDR1 SEHNR, CDR2 FQNEAQ (reference sequence). V shed 1 base, J shed 4 bases, and the junction held 3 bases outside the gene matches. This CDR3 reads CASSLVAGGYGYTF. The CDR3 DNA sequence: TGTGCCAGCAGCTTAGTAGCAGGGGGCTATGGCTACACCTTC.

The rearrangement joins TRBV30 to TRBJ1-1; D might be TRBD1 (5 bases). The CDR3 contains 11 residues. V lost 5 bases to trimming and J lost 9 bases, with 13 bases between them. Per germline, CDR1 GTSNPN and CDR2 SVGIG (reference sequence). CDR3 sequence: CAWGEGTKAFF. CDR3 DNA sequence: TGTGCCTGGGGTGAGGGGACGAAAGCTTTCTTT.

This clonotype was detected ten times or more. This chain uses TRBV5-6 with TRBJ2-2; 7 nucleotides align to TRBD2. V shed 0 bases, J shed 3 bases, and the junction held 5 bases outside the gene matches. The CDR3 consists of 16 residues. In germline, CDR1 is SGHDT, CDR2 YYEEEE. CDR3 bases: TGTGCCAGCAGCTTGGGGACTAGGTCAGACACCGGGGAGCTGTTTTTT. Residues: CASSLGTRSDTGELFF. Looking up the rest from reference TRBV5-6 and TRBJ2-2 gives the full variable domain: DAGVTQSPTHLIKTRGQQVTLRCSPKSGHDTVSWYQQALGQGPQFIFQYYEEEERQRGNFPDRFSGHQFPNYSSELNVNALLLGDSALYLCASSLGTRSDTGELFFGEGSRLTVL.

A word on this clonotype: As the CDR3 is not closed by the conserved phenylalanine or tryptophan, this likely results from a read error. The gene calls are TRBV20-1 and TRBJ2-2, with 14 bases aligning to TRBD2. Germline CDR1 DFQATT, CDR2 SNEGSKA (reference sequence). V lost 6 bases, J lost 6 bases, and 3 bases stayed unmatched. The CDR3 has 14 residues. Written as DNA, the CDR3 is TGCAGTGCCTTGACTAGCGGGGGGGCCGGGGAGCTGTTTCTT. Its translation: CSALTSGGAGELFL.

The chain has TRBV20-1 and TRBJ2-5; 8 nucleotides line up with TRBD2. The V segment lost 5 bases and the J segment 0 bases; nucleotides outside the gene matches: 11. The CDR3 totals 16 residues. Germline CDR1 and CDR2: DFQATT and SNEGSKA (reference sequence). The CDR3 nucleotides are TGCAGTGCTCAAGCGGGCCTAGCGGGTTACCAAGAGACCCAGTACTTC. Translation gives CSAQAGLAGYQETQYF.

This chain links TRBV20-1 with TRBJ2-3; D perhaps matches TRBD1 (6 bases). The CDR3 runs 13 residues. Between the trimmed V and J ends, which lost 2 bases and 4 bases, there was a span of 10 bases. CDR1 is DFQATT and CDR2 is SNEGSKA in the germline V gene (reference sequence). CDR3 bases: TGCAGTGCTAGACTCCAGGGGCCAGATACGCAGTATTTT. Its protein is CSARLQGPDTQYF.

This clonotype was seen only a few times. The chain combines TRBV20-1 with TRBJ2-7; D possibly corresponds to TRBD1 (5 bases). The CDR3 contains 13 residues. V lost 4 bases and J lost 0, with 10 bases in between. CDR1 and CDR2 (germline): DFQATT, SNEGSKA (reference sequence). This CDR3 is CSANPDNSYEQYF. Written as DNA, the CDR3 is TGCAGTGCTAACCCGGACAACTCCTACGAGCAGTACTTC.

The chain recombines TRBV20-1 with TRBJ2-1; weak D call: TRBD2 (6 bases). The germline V gene encodes CDR1 DFQATT and CDR2 SNEGSKA (reference sequence). Trimming pared 6 bases from V and 6 bases from J, leaving 24 bases between. The CDR3 spans 16 residues. The CDR3 sequence: CSAPDPQRAIPNEQFF. For the CDR3, the DNA is TGCAGTGCACCAGATCCCCAGCGGGCGATTCCCAATGAGCAGTTCTTC.

Ten or more counts support this clonotype. The gene calls are TRBV7-8 and TRBJ2-7; a weak D match, TRBD2 (6 bases). This CDR3 region has 13 residues. Trimming took 5 bases from V and 4 from J, leaving 12 bases between them. Per the germline V gene, CDR1 is SGHVS and CDR2 is FQNEAQ. Here the CDR3 reads CASSIRRGYEQYF. The DNA of the CDR3 is TGTGCCAGCAGCATTCGGAGGGGATACGAGCAGTACTTC.

A few counts support this clonotype. The chain has TRBV7-9 and TRBJ2-1, with D uncertain. The CDR3 contains 13 residues. Germline assignment: CDR1 SEHNR and CDR2 FQNEAQ (reference sequence). V was clipped by 1 base and J by 6 bases, with 7 bases between them. The CDR3 protein is CASSLVPINEQFF. For the CDR3, the DNA is TGTGCCAGCAGCTTAGTACCGATCAATGAGCAGTTCTTC.

The sample holds many counts of this clonotype. V usage is TRBV6-6 and J usage is TRBJ2-4; 14 bases line up with TRBD2. V lost 8 bases and J lost 4; bases outside the gene matches: 16. From germline, CDR1 is MNHNY and CDR2 SVGAGI (reference sequence). The length of the CDR3 is 19 residues. CDR3 DNA sequence: TGTGCCAGCCTGGGGACTAGCGGGAGAAGTGGTGGAGGAAAAAACATTCAGTACTTC. Protein sequence: CASLGTSGRSGGGKNIQYF.